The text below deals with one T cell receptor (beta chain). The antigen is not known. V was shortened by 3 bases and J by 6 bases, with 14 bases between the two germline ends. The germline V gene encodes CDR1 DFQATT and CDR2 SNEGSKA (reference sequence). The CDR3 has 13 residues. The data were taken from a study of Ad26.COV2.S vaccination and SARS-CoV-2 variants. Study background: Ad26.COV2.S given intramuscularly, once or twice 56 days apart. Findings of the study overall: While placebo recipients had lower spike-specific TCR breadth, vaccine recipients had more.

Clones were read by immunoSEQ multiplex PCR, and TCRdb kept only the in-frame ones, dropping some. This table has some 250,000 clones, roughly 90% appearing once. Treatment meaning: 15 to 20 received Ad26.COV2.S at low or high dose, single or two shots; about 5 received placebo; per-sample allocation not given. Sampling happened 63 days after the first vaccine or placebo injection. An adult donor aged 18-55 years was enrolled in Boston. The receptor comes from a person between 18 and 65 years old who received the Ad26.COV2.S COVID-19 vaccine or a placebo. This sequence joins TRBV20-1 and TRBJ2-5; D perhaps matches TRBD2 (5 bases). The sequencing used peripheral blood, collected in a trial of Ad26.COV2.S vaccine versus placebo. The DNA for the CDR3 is TGCAGTGCTAGTTTACTAGAGGGTCAGACCCAGTACTTC. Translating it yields CSASLLEGQTQYF.